The T cell receptor (beta chain) described here comes from a study of post-analysis software for immune sequencing data. The study's findings and limits: About 5 TRBV segments were significantly more frequent in patients than in controls. TRBV5-6, TRBV5-1 and TRBV20-1 were among these segments.

TCR beta cDNA libraries had unique molecular identifiers. MiXCR, run by TCRdb on the PCR reads, gives a single entry per CDR3 protein. The sample consists of approximately 360,000 distinct CDR3 sequences, approximately 33% of them appearing once. This clonotype was counted only a few times. What it binds is unknown. This CDR3 comprises 17 residues. Germline values: CDR1 MNHEY, CDR2 SVGAGI. V was pared by 2 bases and J by 0 bases, with 13 bases between. The sequenced sample was blood. The clonotype comes from a girl aged 5 to 17 with multiple sclerosis. The chain links TRBV6-5 to TRBJ1-4; possibly TRBD1 for D (5 bases). The CDR3: CASSYGGVGATNEKLFF. DNA for the CDR3: TGTGCCAGCAGTTACGGGGGGGTTGGGGCAACTAATGAAAAACTGTTTTTT.